These 29 T cell receptor beta chains share one sample of origin, sequenced in a study of graft-versus-host responses after intestinal transplantation. Method: immunoSEQ multiplex PCR; TCRdb's copy keeps in-frame clones and lacks some. The table records 80,000 or so clones, about 90% of them present only once. The sample consisted of PBMCs, taken 98 days after intestinal transplantation. The origin of the receptors is a human patient who received an intestinal transplant, so some T cells may come from the graft donor.

The chain recombines TRBV4-1 with TRBJ2-3; 11 nucleotides align to TRBD2. Germline CDR1 and CDR2: MGHRA and YSYEKL. V lost 1 base, J lost 1 base, and 1 base stayed unmatched. This CDR3 contains 16 residues. The CDR3 DNA reads as TGCGCCAGCAGCCAAGTACTAGCGGGAGGCACAGATACGCAGTATTTT. Translating it yields CASSQVLAGGTDTQYF.

The rearrangement joins TRBV10-1 to TRBJ1-1; unclear D gene. CDR3 length equals 10 residues. Germline V gene lookup returns CDR1 WNHNN and CDR2 SYGVQD (reference sequence). Trimming took 2 bases from V and 10 from J, leaving 5 bases between them. The CDR3 DNA follows: TGCGCCAGCAGTGAGGTCGGAGCTTTCTTT. Its translation is CASSEVGAFF.

The rearrangement links TRBV9 to TRBJ1-3; D possibly corresponds to TRBD1 (5 bases). Germline V CDR1 and CDR2: SGDLS, YYNGEE. V shed 1 base and J shed 3 bases, with 5 bases lying between them. This CDR3 region has 13 residues. This chain's CDR3 is CASSVQGGNTIYF. CDR3 nucleotides: TGTGCCAGCAGCGTACAGGGTGGAAACACCATATATTTT.

This clone has just one count. The chain joins TRBV5-1 to TRBJ2-3; no definite D call. The V gene's germline CDR1 is SGHRS and CDR2 YFSETQ. Trimming took 3 bases from V and 4 from J, leaving 15 bases between them. The CDR3 consists of 15 residues. The CDR3 nucleotides read TGCGCCAGCAGCTCGATGGCTGCAGGAGCAGATACGCAGTATTTT. It translates to CASSSMAAGADTQYF.

The gene calls are TRBV19 and TRBJ1-5; TRBD1 might be the D (5 bases). This CDR3 region has 16 residues. V was pared by 1 base and J by 4 bases, with 14 bases between. Germline CDR1 LNHDA, CDR2 SQIVND (reference sequence). CDR3 region: CASSIAQGELNQPQHF. The DNA of the CDR3 is TGTGCCAGTAGTATAGCCCAAGGGGAACTGAATCAGCCCCAGCATTTT. Full variable domain (missing parts from reference TRBV19 and TRBJ1-5): DGGITQSPKYLFRKEGQNVTLSCEQNLNHDAMYWYRQDPGQGLRLIYYSQIVNDFQKGDIAEGYSVSREKKESFPLTVTSAQKNPTAFYLCASSIAQGELNQPQHFGDGTRLSIL.

This clone was detected once. The rearrangement links TRBV6-5 to TRBJ1-1; the D gene is possibly TRBD1 (5 bases). V was shortened by 5 bases and J by 7 bases, with 11 bases between the two germline ends. The CDR3 length is 12 residues. Germline values: CDR1 MNHEY, CDR2 SVGAGI. The CDR3 nucleotides are TGTGCCAGCAGTGTGGCAGGGCATGAAGCTTTCTTT. It translates to CASSVAGHEAFF.

The J gene is TRBJ2-7, the V gene TRBV25-1; 10 bases match TRBD1. The CDR3 runs 14 residues. Per the germline V gene, CDR1 is MGHDK and CDR2 is SYGVNS. Germline trimming cut 3 bases from V and 5 bases from J; bases unmatched to any gene: 4. CDR3 in amino acids: CASSDWDRGHEQYF. CDR3 coding DNA: TGTGCCAGCAGTGACTGGGACAGGGGCCACGAGCAGTACTTC.

The chain is built from TRBV7-9 and TRBJ1-4, with 9 bases matching TRBD1. The trim removed 5 bases at V and 4 bases at J, leaving 5 bases unmatched. CDR1 SEHNR and CDR2 FQNEAQ come from the germline V gene (reference sequence). The CDR3 is 15 amino acids. The CDR3 nucleotides are TGTGCCAGCAGCGAGCAGGACAGGGGTAATGAAAAACTGTTTTTT. Its protein is CASSEQDRGNEKLFF.

The CDR3 region is CASSESGNNEQFF. The CDR3 DNA sequence: TGTGCCAGCAGCGAGAGCGGAAACAATGAGCAGTTCTTC. The chain is built from TRBV7-9 and TRBJ2-1, with TRBD2 as a possible D gene (5 bases). Trimming took off 5 bases at V and 5 bases at J, with 10 bases between the two ends. Per the germline V gene, CDR1 is SEHNR and CDR2 is FQNEAQ (reference sequence). This CDR3 is 13 amino acids long.

The chain carries TRBV19 and TRBJ2-7; no reliable D call. The V gene lost 3 bases and the J gene lost 2 bases, with 8 bases spanning the gap. The CDR3 is 13 residues long. CDR1 is LNHDA and CDR2 is SQIVND in the germline V gene (reference sequence). Here the CDR3 DNA reads TGTGCCAGTAGTATTCCAGGCCCCTACGAGCAGTACTTC. It translates to CASSIPGPYEQYF.

This chain's CDR3 is CASSLLAVTTDTQYF. In DNA, the CDR3 is TGTGCCAGCAGCCTTCTAGCGGTGACCACAGATACGCAGTATTTT. The rearrangement uses TRBV11-2 and TRBJ2-3; 7 positions agree with TRBD2. With 5 bases clipped from V and 2 bases from J, the junction kept 7 bases outside the gene matches. The CDR3 runs 15 residues. CDR1 is SGHAT, CDR2 FQNNGV, per germline.

The chain uses TRBV7-4 and TRBJ1-2; D possibly corresponds to TRBD1 (5 bases). Germline V gives CDR1 SGHVT, CDR2 SQSDAQ. The CDR3 extends over 12 amino acids. CDR3 in amino acids: CASRGALDGYTF. CDR3 coding DNA: TGTGCTTCGCGCGGGGCTTTGGATGGCTACACCTTC.

As for this clone: This likely comes from a read error, as the CDR3 has no conserved phenylalanine or tryptophan at its end. V usage is TRBV6-6 and J usage is TRBJ1-1, with 7 bases fitting TRBD1. The CDR3 length is 11 residues. Germline V gene data show CDR1 as MNHNY and CDR2 as SVGAGI (reference sequence). V dropped 7 bases and J dropped 7; count of bases not matched to a gene: 3. The CDR3 reads CASTSGGEAFL. CDR3 in DNA: TGTGCCAGCACCTCAGGGGGTGAAGCTTTCCTT.

The rearrangement links TRBV27 to TRBJ2-1; TRBD1 agrees at 9 bases. From germline, CDR1 is MNHEY and CDR2 SMNVEV (reference sequence). Trimming removed 7 bases from V and 7 bases from J; junction bases left unmatched: 14. This CDR3 region has 16 residues. The CDR3 spells CASNINRGREKNEQFF. The CDR3 DNA is TGTGCCAGCAACATAAACAGGGGGCGCGAGAAGAATGAGCAGTTCTTC.

The rearrangement joins TRBV7-3 to TRBJ2-2; TRBD2 matches 9 bases. The CDR3 is made up of 19 amino acids. Per germline, CDR1 SGHTA and CDR2 FQGTGA. Germline trimming cut 3 bases from V and 2 bases from J; bases unmatched to any gene: 13. The CDR3 DNA sequence: TGTGCCAGCAGCTTGGCGGCGGGAGGGCCATTAGGAAACACCGGGGAGCTGTTTTTT. The encoded protein is CASSLAAGGPLGNTGELFF.

The gene calls are TRBV6-5 and TRBJ2-3; 7 nucleotides match TRBD1. This CDR3 is 14 amino acids long. J gave up 6 bases and V 5 bases, and 8 bases lay outside the gene matches. Per the germline V gene, CDR1 is MNHEY and CDR2 is SVGAGI. CDR3 sequence: CASSQTGPGDTQYF. The DNA for the CDR3 is TGTGCCAGCAGTCAGACAGGGCCCGGGGATACGCAGTATTTT.

The gene calls are TRBV10-2 and TRBJ1-2, with 11 positions matching TRBD1. J gave up 2 bases and V 9 bases, and 2 bases lay outside the gene matches. Germline V CDR1 and CDR2: WSHSY, SAAADI. The CDR3 runs 13 residues. The CDR3: CASRDRGNYGYTF. The DNA for the CDR3 is TGCGCCAGTCGGGACAGGGGGAACTATGGCTACACCTTC.

The chain uses TRBV10-3 and TRBJ1-1; the D gene is possibly TRBD1 (6 bases). Deletions cut 0 bases from V and 2 bases from J, with 13 bases between. CDR1 and CDR2 (germline): ENHRY, SYGVKD. This CDR3 contains 16 residues. The CDR3 sequence is CAISESGGPLNTEAFF. In DNA, the CDR3 is TGTGCCATCAGTGAGTCGGGGGGGCCCCTTAACACTGAAGCTTTCTTT.

This sequence joins TRBV5-1 and TRBJ2-7, with TRBD2 as a possible D gene (5 bases). Germline V gene data show CDR1 as SGHRS and CDR2 as YFSETQ. V was pared by 0 bases and J by 5 bases, with 9 bases between. This CDR3 region has 13 residues. The CDR3 DNA is TGCGCCAGCAGCTTGGCCCGAGGGCACGAGCAGTACTTC. It specifies CASSLARGHEQYF.

The chain employs TRBV29-1 and TRBJ1-1; possibly TRBD1 for D (5 bases). Germline V gene data show CDR1 as SQVTM and CDR2 as ANQGSEA. There are 14 residues in the CDR3. V shed 1 base and J shed 4 bases, with 13 bases lying between them. The CDR3 DNA sequence: TGCAGCGTTGAAGTGCGCCCTGGGGGCACTGAAGCTTTCTTT. Translation: CSVEVRPGGTEAFF.

V is TRBV7-6 and J is TRBJ2-7, with 7 bases identical to TRBD2. Germline CDR1 and CDR2: SGHVS and FNYEAQ. The CDR3 consists of 14 residues. After removal of 5 bases from V and 5 bases from J, the junction contained 9 bases not matched to a gene. As DNA, the CDR3 is TGTGCCAGCAGCCTAAGACTAGCCATGGACGAGCAGTACTTC. It specifies CASSLRLAMDEQYF.

The chain uses TRBV5-4 and TRBJ2-7; 15 nucleotides match TRBD2. Trimming took 3 bases from V and 3 from J; bases not matched to a gene: 13. Germline V gene lookup returns CDR1 SGHNT and CDR2 YYREEE (reference sequence). The CDR3 is 19 amino acids. The CDR3 nucleotides read TGTGCCAGCAGCTCGACTCCGGGACTAGCGGGAGGAGAGGACTACGAGCAGTACTTC. Translation gives CASSSTPGLAGGEDYEQYF.

The J gene is TRBJ2-7, the V gene TRBV6-5; 10 bases align to TRBD1. This CDR3 comprises 14 residues. V lost 2 bases and J lost 4; bases outside the gene matches: 2. The V gene's germline CDR1 is MNHEY and CDR2 SVGAGI. Here the CDR3 DNA reads TGTGCCAGCAGTTACCGGGACAGGGGTTACGAGCAGTACTTC. It is translated as CASSYRDRGYEQYF.

This chain links TRBV19 with TRBJ2-1; 9 bases are shared with TRBD2. CDR3 length: 16 amino acids. Trimming cost V 1 base and J 4 bases; bases outside gene matches: 5. CDR1 is LNHDA and CDR2 is SQIVND in the germline V gene (reference sequence). The CDR3 bases are TGTGCCAGTAGTATAGGTCTAGCGGGGATTTACAATGAGCAGTTCTTC. Translating it yields CASSIGLAGIYNEQFF.

V is TRBV19 and J is TRBJ1-5; D possibly corresponds to TRBD1 (6 bases). The V gene lost 0 bases and the J gene lost 5 bases, with 11 bases spanning the gap. The CDR3 spans 15 residues. The germline V gene has CDR1 LNHDA and CDR2 SQIVND (reference sequence). The DNA for the CDR3 is TGTGCCAGTAGTATAGAGGGCAGGGGAGATCAGCCCCAGCATTTT. This sequence encodes CASSIEGRGDQPQHF.

This chain connects TRBV11-2 to TRBJ1-6, with D possibly matching TRBD1 (5 bases). V lost 2 bases to trimming and J lost 1 base, with 18 bases between them. This CDR3 contains 19 residues. CDR1 and CDR2 from the germline V gene are SGHAT and FQNNGV. CDR3 in DNA: TGTGCCAGCAGCTTATCATCGGCTGGGGGACTGTCCTATAATTCACCCCTCCACTTT. Translation: CASSLSSAGGLSYNSPLHF. Filled out from reference TRBV11-2 and TRBJ1-6, the complete variable domain reads EAGVAQSPRYKIIEKRQSVAFWCNPISGHATLYWYQQILGQGPKLLIQFQNNGVVDDSQLPKDRFSAERLKGVDSTLKIQPAKLEDSAVYLCASSLSSAGGLSYNSPLHFGNGTRLTVT.

The chain is built from TRBV7-8 and TRBJ2-5, with D perhaps TRBD1 (5 bases). There are 15 residues in the CDR3. Looked up from germline, CDR1 is SGHVS and CDR2 is FQNEAQ. Trimming left V 1 base short and J 2 bases short, with 11 bases between. The CDR3 region is CASSLVAQGQETQYF. The CDR3 DNA reads as TGTGCCAGCAGCTTAGTGGCCCAGGGACAAGAGACCCAGTACTTC.

The chain couples TRBV6-5 to TRBJ1-4; D is unclear. This CDR3 region has 12 residues. CDR1 and CDR2 from the germline V gene are MNHEY and SVGAGI. V was cut by 6 bases and J by 7 bases, with 9 bases left in between. CDR3 residues: CASRPRGEKLFF. The CDR3 coding sequence is TGTGCCAGCAGGCCCCGGGGTGAAAAACTGTTTTTT.

This rearrangement joins TRBV5-4 to TRBJ2-2; TRBD2 might be the D (6 bases). Trimming shortened V by 0 bases and J by 6 bases, and 12 bases separated the two germline ends. This CDR3 is built from 15 residues. In germline, CDR1 is SGHNT, CDR2 YYREEE (reference sequence). In DNA form, the CDR3 reads TGTGCCAGCAGCTTGGAGGAGGGCCGGGCCGGGGAGCTGTTTTTT. It codes for CASSLEEGRAGELFF.